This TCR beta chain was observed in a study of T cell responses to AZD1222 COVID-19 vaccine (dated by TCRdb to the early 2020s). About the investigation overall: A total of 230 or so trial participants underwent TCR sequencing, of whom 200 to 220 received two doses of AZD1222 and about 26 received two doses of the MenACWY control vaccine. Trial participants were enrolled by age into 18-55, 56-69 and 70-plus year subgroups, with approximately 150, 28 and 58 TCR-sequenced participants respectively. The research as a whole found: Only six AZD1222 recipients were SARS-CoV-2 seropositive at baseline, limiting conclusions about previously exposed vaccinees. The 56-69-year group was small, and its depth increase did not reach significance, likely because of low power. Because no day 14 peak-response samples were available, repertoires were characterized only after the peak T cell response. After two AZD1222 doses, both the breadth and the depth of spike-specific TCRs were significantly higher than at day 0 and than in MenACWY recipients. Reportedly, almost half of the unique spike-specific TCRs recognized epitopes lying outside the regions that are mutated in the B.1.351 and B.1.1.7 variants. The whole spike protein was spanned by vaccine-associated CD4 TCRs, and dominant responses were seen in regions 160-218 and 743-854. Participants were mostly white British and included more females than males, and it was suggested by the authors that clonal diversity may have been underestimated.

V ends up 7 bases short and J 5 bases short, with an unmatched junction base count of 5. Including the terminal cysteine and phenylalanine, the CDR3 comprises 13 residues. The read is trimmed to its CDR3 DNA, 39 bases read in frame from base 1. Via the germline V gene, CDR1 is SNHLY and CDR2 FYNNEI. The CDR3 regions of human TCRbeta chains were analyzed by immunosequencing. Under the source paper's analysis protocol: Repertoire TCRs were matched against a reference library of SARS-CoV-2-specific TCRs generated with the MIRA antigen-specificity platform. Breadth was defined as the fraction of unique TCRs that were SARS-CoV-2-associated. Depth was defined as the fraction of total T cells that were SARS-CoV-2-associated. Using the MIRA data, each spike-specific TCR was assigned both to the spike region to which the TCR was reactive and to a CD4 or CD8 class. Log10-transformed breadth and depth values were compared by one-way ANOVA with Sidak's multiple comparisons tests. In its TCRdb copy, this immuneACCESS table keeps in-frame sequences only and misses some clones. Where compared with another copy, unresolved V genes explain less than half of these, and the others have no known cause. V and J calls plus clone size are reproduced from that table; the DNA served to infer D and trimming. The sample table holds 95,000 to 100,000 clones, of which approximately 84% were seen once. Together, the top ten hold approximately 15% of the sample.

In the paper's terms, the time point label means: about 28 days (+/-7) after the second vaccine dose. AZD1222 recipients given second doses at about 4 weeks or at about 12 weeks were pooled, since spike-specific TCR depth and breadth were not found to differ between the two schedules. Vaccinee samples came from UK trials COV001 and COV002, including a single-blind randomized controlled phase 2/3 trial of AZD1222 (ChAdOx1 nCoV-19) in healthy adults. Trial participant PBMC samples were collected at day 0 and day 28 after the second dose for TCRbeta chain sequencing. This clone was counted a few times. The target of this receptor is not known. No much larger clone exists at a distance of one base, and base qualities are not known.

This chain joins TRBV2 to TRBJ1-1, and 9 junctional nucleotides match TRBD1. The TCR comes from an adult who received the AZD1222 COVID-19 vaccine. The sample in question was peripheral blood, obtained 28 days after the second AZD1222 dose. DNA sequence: TGTGCCAGCAACGGACAGGGGAGTACTGAAGCTTTCTTT. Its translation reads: CASNGQGSTEAFF.